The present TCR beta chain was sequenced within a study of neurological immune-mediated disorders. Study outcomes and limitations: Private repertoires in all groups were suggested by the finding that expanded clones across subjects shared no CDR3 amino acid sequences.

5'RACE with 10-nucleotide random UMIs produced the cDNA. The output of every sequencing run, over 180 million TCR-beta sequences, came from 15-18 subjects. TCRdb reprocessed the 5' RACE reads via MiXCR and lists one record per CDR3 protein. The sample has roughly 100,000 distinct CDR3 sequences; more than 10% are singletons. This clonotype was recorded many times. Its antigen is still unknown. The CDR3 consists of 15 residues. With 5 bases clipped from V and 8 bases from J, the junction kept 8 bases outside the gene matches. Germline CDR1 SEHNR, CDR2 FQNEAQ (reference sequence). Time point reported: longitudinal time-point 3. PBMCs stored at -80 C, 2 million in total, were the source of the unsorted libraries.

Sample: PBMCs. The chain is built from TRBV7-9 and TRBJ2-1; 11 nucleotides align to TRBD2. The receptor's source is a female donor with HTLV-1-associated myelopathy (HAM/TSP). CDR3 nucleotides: TGTGCCAGCAGCAGCCTAGCGGGGGGTGTGGATGAGCAGTTCTTC. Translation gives CASSSLAGGVDEQFF.